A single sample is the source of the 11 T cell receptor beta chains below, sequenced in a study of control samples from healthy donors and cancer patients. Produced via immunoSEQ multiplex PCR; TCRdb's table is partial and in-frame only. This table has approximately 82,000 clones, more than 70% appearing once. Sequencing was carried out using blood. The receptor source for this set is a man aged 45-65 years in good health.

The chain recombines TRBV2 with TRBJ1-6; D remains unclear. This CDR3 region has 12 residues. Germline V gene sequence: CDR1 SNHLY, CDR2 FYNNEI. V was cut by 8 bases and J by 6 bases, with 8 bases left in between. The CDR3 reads CASRGSNSPLHF. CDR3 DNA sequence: TGTGCCAGCCGGGGTAGTAATTCACCCCTCCACTTT.

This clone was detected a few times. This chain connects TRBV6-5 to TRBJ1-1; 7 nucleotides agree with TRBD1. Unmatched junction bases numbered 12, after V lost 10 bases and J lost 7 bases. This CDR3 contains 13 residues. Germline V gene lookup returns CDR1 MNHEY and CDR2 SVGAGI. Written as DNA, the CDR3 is TGTGCCACCCTACCGACAGGGAGCAGTGAAGCTTTCTTT. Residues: CATLPTGSSEAFF.

CDR3 sequence: CASSLATTSVNVGELFF. CDR3 coding DNA: TGTGCCAGCAGCTTAGCTACTACTAGTGTGAACGTCGGGGAGCTGTTTTTT. The chain recombines TRBV7-2 with TRBJ2-2; D may be TRBD2 (5 bases). Germline values: CDR1 SGHTA, CDR2 FQGNSA. The CDR3 totals 17 residues. Trimming left V 0 bases short and J 7 bases short, with 18 bases between. Full variable domain (missing parts from reference TRBV7-2 and TRBJ2-2): GAGVSQSPSNKVTEKGKDVELRCDPISGHTALYWYRQSLGQGLEFLIYFQGNSAPDKSGLPSDRFSAERTGGSVSTLTIQRTQQEDSAVYLCASSLATTSVNVGELFFGEGSRLTVL.

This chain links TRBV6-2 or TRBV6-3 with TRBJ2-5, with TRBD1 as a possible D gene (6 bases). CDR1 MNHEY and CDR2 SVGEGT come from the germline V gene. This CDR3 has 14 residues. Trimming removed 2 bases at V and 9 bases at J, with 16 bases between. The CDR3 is CASSYGGGFGAQYF. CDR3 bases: TGTGCCAGCAGTTACGGGGGCGGGTTCGGGGCCCAGTACTTC.

CDR3 coding DNA: TGTGCCACCAGTGATATAACCGGGACAGCCGAAGAGACCCAGTACTTC. Its protein is CATSDITGTAEETQYF. This chain links TRBV24-1 with TRBJ2-5; TRBD1 matches 7 bases. This CDR3 is built from 16 residues. With V trimmed by 3 bases and J by 3 bases, 9 bases remained unmatched. In germline, CDR1 is KGHDR, CDR2 SFDVKD.

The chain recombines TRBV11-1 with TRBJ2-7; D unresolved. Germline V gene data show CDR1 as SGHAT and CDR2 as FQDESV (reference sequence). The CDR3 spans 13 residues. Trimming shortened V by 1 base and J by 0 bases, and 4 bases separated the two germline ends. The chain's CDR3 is CASSLDSSYEQYF. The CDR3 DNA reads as TGTGCCAGCAGCTTAGACAGCTCCTACGAGCAGTACTTC.

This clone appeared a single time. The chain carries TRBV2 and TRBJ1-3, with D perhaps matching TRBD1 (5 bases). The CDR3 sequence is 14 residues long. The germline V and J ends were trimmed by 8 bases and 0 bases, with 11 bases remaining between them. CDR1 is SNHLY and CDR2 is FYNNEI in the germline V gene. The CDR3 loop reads CASVAGNSGNTIYF. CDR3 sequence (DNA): TGTGCCAGCGTAGCAGGGAACTCTGGAAACACCATATATTTT.

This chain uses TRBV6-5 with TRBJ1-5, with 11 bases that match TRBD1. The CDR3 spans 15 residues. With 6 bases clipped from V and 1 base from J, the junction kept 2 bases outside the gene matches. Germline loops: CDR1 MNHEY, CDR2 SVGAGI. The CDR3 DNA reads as TGTGCCAGCAGCAGGACAGGGGGCAGCAATCAGCCCCAGCATTTT. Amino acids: CASSRTGGSNQPQHF.

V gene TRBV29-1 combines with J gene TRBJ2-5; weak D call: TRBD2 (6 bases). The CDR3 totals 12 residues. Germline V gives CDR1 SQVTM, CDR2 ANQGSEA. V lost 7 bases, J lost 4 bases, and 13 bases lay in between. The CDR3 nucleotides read TGCAGCGCCGACGGAGGGGCAGAGACCCAGTACTTC. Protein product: CSADGGAETQYF.

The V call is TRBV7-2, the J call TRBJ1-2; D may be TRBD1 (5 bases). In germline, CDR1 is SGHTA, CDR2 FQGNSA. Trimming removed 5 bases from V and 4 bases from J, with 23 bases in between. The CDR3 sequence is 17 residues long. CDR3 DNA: TGTGCCAGCAGCCCCCCCAGGGAGGGCGGGGGTCGCTATGGCTACACCTTC. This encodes CASSPPREGGGRYGYTF. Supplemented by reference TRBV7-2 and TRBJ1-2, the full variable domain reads GAGVSQSPSNKVTEKGKDVELRCDPISGHTALYWYRQSLGQGLEFLIYFQGNSAPDKSGLPSDRFSAERTGGSVSTLTIQRTQQEDSAVYLCASSPPREGGGRYGYTFGSGTRLTVV.

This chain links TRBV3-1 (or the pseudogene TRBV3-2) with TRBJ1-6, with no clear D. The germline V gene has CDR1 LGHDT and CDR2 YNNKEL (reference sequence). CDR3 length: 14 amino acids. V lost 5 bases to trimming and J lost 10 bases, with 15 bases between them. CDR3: CASSTRTGQSPLHF. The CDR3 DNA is TGTGCCAGCAGCACTCGGACCGGGCAGTCACCCCTCCACTTT.